This entry is about one T cell receptor beta chain. As yet, its antigen is unknown. The protocol was immunoSEQ multiplex PCR, while the TCRdb copy is restricted to in-frame clones and leaves out a portion. In the table there are some 9,000 clones, nearly 99% of which are singletons. The data were obtained in a study of T cells after posttransplantation cyclophosphamide. Peripheral blood was collected from the related graft donor on the marrow donation day. Study-wide results and limits: Recipient CMV seropositivity and CMV reactivation strongly tracked TRB clonality.

CDR3 length equals 19 residues. V dropped 0 bases and J dropped 5; count of bases not matched to a gene: 12. The germline V gene has CDR1 SGHTA and CDR2 FQGTGA. The material sequenced was naive CD8+ T cells sorted from PBMCs. This chain uses TRBV7-3 with TRBJ2-1, with 11 bases lining up with TRBD2. The origin of this receptor is a man in his fifties or sixties in good health, CMV-negative, and a related stem cell transplant donor. The CDR3 reads CASSLTIGQLAGANNEQFF. The CDR3, as DNA: TGTGCCAGCAGCTTAACAATTGGGCAACTAGCGGGAGCCAACAATGAGCAGTTCTTC.